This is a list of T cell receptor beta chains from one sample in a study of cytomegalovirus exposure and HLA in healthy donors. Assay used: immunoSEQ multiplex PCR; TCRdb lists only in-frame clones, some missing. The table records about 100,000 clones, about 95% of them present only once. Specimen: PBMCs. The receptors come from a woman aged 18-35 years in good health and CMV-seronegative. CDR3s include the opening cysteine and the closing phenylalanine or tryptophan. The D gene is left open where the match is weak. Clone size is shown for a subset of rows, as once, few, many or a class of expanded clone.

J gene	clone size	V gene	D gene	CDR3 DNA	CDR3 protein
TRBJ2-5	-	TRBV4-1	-	TGCGCCAGCAGCCAAGGGGGACAATCCCAAGAGACCCAGTACTTC	CASSQGGQSQETQYF
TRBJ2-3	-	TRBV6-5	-	TGTGCCAGCAGTTACTCGCCGGAGTCTAGCACAGATACGCAGTATTTT	CASSYSPESSTDTQYF
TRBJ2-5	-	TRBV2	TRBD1	TGTGCCAGCAGGAAATCACAGGGGGCTGGCCAAGAGACCCAGTACTTC	CASRKSQGAGQETQYF
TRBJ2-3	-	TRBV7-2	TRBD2	TGTGCCAGCAGCTTTTTTCTATTACTAGCGGGACTCACAGATACGCAGTATTTT	CASSFFLLLAGLTDTQYF
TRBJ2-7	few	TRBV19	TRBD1	TGTGCCAGTATTGGGGCCCGGACAGGGGGATCCTACGAGCAGTACTTC	CASIGARTGGSYEQYF
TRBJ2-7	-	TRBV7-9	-	TGTGCCGGTCGTCACGGGGACGAGCAGTACTTC	CAGRHGDEQYF
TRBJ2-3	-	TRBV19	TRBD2	TGTGCCAGTAGTATCCGTAGCGGGACTAGCACAGATACGCAGTATTTT	CASSIRSGTSTDTQYF
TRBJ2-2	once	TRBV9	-	TGTGCCAGCAGCCAGCATTGGGCTCCCGGGGAGCTGTTTTTT	CASSQHWAPGELFF
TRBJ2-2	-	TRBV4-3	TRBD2	TGCGCCAGCAGACCCGGGGGGGCGGACGGGGAGCTGTTTTTT	CASRPGGADGELFF
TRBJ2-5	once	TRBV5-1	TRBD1	TGCGCCAGTTTAAGGGACAGCCAAGAGACCCAGTACTTC	CASLRDSQETQYF
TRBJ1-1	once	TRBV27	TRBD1	TGTGCCAGCAGTTCGAGGGACAGGAACACTGAAGCTTTCTTT	CASSSRDRNTEAFF
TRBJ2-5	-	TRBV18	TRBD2	TGTGCCAGCTCACCGCCGGGACTAGCGGGTGGTGAGACCCAGTACTTC	CASSPPGLAGGETQYF
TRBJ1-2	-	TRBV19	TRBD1	TGTGCCAGTACTACGGGACAGGGGATGTTTAACTATGGCTACACCTTC	CASTTGQGMFNYGYTF
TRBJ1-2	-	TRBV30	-	TGTGCCTGGAATGAGGGTTACGGGACACAGAATGGCTACACCTTC	CAWNEGYGTQNGYTF
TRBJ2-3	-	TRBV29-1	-	TGCAGTATCCGGGACTCGCCCACAGATACGCAGTATTTT	CSIRDSPTDTQYF
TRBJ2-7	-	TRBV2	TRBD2	TGTGCCAGCAGCTCGGGGACTAGCTCCTACGAGCAGTACTTC	CASSSGTSSYEQYF
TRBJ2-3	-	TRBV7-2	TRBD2	TGTGCCAGCAGCTCCCGGACTAGCGGGGGGCTTGGAGATACGCAGTATTTT	CASSSRTSGGLGDTQYF
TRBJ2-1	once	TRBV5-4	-	TGTGCCAGCAGCCCGCCCGATGGAGCGGAGTACAATGAGCAGTTCTTC	CASSPPDGAEYNEQFF
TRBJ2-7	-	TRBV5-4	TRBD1	TGTGCCAGCAGCCCTCGACAGGGGAGCGAGCAGTACTTC	CASSPRQGSEQYF
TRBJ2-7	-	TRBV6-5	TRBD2	TGTGCCAGCAGTTCCTTGGGAGCGGGAGCCTACGAGCAGTACTTC	CASSSLGAGAYEQYF
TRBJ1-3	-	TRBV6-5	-	TGTGCCAGCAGCCCTGTATTTGGAAACACCATATATTTT	CASSPVFGNTIYF
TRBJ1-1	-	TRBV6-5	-	TGTGCCAGCAGTTACTCGAGTCCCCAGAGGGGGGAAGCTTTCTTT	CASSYSSPQRGEAFF
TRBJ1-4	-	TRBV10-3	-	TGTGCCATCAGGGACTCCGTAAGACAAGGAAATGAAAAACTGTTTTTT	CAIRDSVRQGNEKLFF
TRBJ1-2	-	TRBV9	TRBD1	TGTGCCAGCAGCTTTCAGACAGGGGTGGGCTCTAGGCAAGGCTACACCTTC	CASSFQTGVGSRQGYTF
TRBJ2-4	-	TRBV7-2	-	TGTGCCAGCAGCCCGCGACAGCTGGAAAACATTCAGTACTTC	CASSPRQLENIQYF
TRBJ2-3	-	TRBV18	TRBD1	TGTGCCAGCTCAGAGGGACAGCCAGGTCGTTCAGATACGCAGTATTTT	CASSEGQPGRSDTQYF
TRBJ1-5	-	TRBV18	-	TGTGCCAGCTCATTTGACGGGGATCAGCCCCAGCATTTT	CASSFDGDQPQHF
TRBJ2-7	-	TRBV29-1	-	TGCAGCGCAGGGGACAACTTCGGAGGCAACGAGCAGTACTTC	CSAGDNFGGNEQYF
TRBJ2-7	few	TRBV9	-	TGTGCCAGCAGCGTAGCCCCTCAGGATGCAGCCTACGAGCAGTACTTC	CASSVAPQDAAYEQYF
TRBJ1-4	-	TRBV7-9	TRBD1	TGTGCCAGCAGCTTTCCCAGGGGACAGGGTGGCGAAAAACTGTTTTTT	CASSFPRGQGGEKLFF
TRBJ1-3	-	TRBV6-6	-	TGTGCCAGCAGTTACACACAGGGAAACACCATATATTTT	CASSYTQGNTIYF
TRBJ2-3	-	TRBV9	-	TGTGCCAGCAGCGGCAAGTTCGGGGAGTACACAGATACGCAGTATTTT	CASSGKFGEYTDTQYF
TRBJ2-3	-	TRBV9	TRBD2	TGTGCCAGCAGCCCTTTAGCGGCCATAGCGGGGTATCAACGTACTGATACGCAGTATTTT	CASSPLAAIAGYQRTDTQYF
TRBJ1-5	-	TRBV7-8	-	TGTGCCAGCAGCCCCCGGACTCCTAGCAATCAGCCCCAGCATTTT	CASSPRTPSNQPQHF
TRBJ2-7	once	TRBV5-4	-	TGTGCCAGCAGCTTGAGAGACGAGCAGTACTTC	CASSLRDEQYF
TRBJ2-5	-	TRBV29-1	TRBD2	TGCAGCGTCGAGCCACTAGCGTATCAAGAGACCCAGTACTTC	CSVEPLAYQETQYF
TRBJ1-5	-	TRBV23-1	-	TGCGCCAGCAGTCAACCCCTTAAGCAGACATTGTGGTGCAATCAGCCCCAGCATTTT	CASSQPLKQTLWCNQPQHF
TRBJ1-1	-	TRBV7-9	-	TGTGCCAGCAGCTTAGTGTCCAGGGTAGCAGCTTTCTTT	CASSLVSRVAAFF
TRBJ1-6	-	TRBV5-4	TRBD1	TGTGCCAGCAGCAGCCTAACGACAGGGTCAAATTCACCCCTCCACTTT	CASSSLTTGSNSPLHF
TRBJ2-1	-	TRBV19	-	TGTGCCAGTAGTTTAGGCGGGTACAATGAGCAGTTCTTC	CASSLGGYNEQFF
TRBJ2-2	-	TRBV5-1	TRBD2	TGCGCCAGCAGCTTCTTAGCGGGTCCGAACACCGGGGAGCTGTTTTTT	CASSFLAGPNTGELFF
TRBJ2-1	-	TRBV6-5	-	TGTGCCAGCAGTTACTCGATCGGTAACAATGAGCAGTTCTTC	CASSYSIGNNEQFF
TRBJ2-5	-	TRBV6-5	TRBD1	TGTGCCAGCAGTTACCGGACAGGGGAAGAGACCCAGTACTTC	CASSYRTGEETQYF
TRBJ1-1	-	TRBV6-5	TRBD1	TGTGCCAGCAGTTACAACGAGGGGGCGAACACTGAAGCTTTCTTT	CASSYNEGANTEAFF
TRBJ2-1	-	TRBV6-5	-	TGTGCCAGCAGTTCGCGGTACAATGAGCAGTTCTTC	CASSSRYNEQFF
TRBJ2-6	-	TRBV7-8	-	TGTGCCAGCAGCGCGACCGGGTCCCCCGCCGTCCTGACTTTC	CASSATGSPAVLTF
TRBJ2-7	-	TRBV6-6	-	TGTGCCAGCAGTTACTCGACAGTCCACGAGCAGTACTTC	CASSYSTVHEQYF
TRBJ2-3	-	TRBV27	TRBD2	TGTGCCAGCAGTCCCAATTGGCCAGCGGGGGGCCGTGATACGCAGTATTTT	CASSPNWPAGGRDTQYF
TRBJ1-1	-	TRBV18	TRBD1	TGTGCCAGCTCAGCCACAGGGGGACTTAACACTGAAGCTTTCTTT	CASSATGGLNTEAFF
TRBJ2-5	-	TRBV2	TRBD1	TGTGCCAGCCAGGGGGCAGGCTTGTACCAAGAGACCCAGTACTTC	CASQGAGLYQETQYF
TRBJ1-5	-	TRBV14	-	TGTGCCAGCAGCCAAGCCCGAGGGCGGCCCCAGCATTTT	CASSQARGRPQHF
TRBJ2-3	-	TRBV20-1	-	TGCAGTGCTAGAGATCAAGATACGCAGTATTTT	CSARDQDTQYF
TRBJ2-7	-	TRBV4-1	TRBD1	TGCGCCAGCAGCCAAGATTGGGGGACAGAGTCCTACGAGCAGTACTTC	CASSQDWGTESYEQYF
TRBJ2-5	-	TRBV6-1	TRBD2	TGTGCCAGCAGGGTACTAGCGGCGTCAGAGACCCAGTACTTC	CASRVLAASETQYF
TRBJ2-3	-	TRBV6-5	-	TGTGCCAGCAGTTACGGGGCAGGGGGGACAGATACGCAGTATTTT	CASSYGAGGTDTQYF
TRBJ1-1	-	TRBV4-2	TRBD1	TGTGCCAGCAGCCGAGAGACAGGGTCGATGAACACTGAAGCTTTCTTT	CASSRETGSMNTEAFF
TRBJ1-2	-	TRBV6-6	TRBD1	TGTGCCAGCAGCTTTAAGGGGACAGCAGGCTACACCTTC	CASSFKGTAGYTF
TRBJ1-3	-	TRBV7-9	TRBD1	TGTGCCAGCAGCTACAGGGGAGAATCTGGAAACACCATATATTTT	CASSYRGESGNTIYF